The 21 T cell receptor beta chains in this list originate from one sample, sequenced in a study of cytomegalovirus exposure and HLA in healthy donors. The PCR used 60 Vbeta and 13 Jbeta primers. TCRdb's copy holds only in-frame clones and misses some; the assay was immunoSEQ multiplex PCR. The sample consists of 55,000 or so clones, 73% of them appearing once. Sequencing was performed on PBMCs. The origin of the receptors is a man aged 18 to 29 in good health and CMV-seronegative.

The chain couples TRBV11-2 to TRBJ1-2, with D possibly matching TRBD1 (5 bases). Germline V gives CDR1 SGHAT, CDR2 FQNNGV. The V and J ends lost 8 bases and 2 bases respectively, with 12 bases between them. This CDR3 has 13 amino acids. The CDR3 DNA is TGTGCCAGCGGTCCTTCAGGGAACTATGGCTACACCTTC. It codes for CASGPSGNYGYTF.

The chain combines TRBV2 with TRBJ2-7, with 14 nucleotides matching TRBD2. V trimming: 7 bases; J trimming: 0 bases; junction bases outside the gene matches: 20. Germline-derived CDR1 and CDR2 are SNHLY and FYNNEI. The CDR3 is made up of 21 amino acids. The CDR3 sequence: CASTLSLFAGTSGSDSYEQYF. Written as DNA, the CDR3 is TGTGCCAGCACCCTATCACTTTTTGCCGGGACTAGCGGGAGCGACTCCTACGAGCAGTACTTC. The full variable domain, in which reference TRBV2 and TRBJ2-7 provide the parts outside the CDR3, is EPEVTQTPSHQVTQMGQEVILRCVPISNHLYFYWYRQILGQKVEFLVSFYNNEISEKSEIFDDQFSVERPDGSNFTLKIRSTKLEDSAMYFCASTLSLFAGTSGSDSYEQYFGPGTRLTVT.

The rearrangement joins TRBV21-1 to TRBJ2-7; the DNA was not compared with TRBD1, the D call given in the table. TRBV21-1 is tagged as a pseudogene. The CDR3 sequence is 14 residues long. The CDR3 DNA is TGTGCCAGGCCTGGGGCCCTACTACTCTACGAGCAGTACTTC. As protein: CARPGALLLYEQYF.

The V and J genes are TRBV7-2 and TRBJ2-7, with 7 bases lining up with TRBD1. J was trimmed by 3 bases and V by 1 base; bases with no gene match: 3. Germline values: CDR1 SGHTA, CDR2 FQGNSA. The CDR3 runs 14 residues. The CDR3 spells CASSLVGTVYEQYF. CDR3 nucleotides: TGTGCCAGCAGCTTAGTGGGGACAGTCTACGAGCAGTACTTC.

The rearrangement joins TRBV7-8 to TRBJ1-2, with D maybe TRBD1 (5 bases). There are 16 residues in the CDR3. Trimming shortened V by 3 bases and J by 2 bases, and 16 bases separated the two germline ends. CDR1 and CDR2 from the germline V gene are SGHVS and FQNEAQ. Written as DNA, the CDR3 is TGTGCCAGCAGCTTGCCCGGGACGGGGGGAAACTATGGCTACACCTTC. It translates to CASSLPGTGGNYGYTF.

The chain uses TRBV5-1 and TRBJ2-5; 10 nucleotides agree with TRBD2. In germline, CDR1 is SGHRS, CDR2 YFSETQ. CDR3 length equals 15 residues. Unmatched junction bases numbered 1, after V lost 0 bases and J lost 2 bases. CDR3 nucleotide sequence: TGCGCCAGCAGCTTGGAGACTAGCGGGCAAGAGACCCAGTACTTC. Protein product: CASSLETSGQETQYF.

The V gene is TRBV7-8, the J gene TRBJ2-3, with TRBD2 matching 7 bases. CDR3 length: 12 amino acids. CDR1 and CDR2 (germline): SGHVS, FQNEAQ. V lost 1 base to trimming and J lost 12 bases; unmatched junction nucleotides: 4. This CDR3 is CASSLGGGPQYF. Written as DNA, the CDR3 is TGTGCCAGCAGCTTAGGGGGAGGGCCTCAGTATTTT.

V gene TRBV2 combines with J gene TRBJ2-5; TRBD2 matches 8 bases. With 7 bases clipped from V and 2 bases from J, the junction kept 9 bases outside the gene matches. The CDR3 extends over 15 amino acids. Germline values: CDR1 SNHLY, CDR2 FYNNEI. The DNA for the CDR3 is TGTGCCAGCACCTCGGGCGGCGGGGGGCAAGAGACCCAGTACTTC. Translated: CASTSGGGGQETQYF.

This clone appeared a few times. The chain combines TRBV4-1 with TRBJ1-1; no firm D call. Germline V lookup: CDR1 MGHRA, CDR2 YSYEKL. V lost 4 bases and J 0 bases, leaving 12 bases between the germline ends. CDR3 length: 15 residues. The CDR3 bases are TGCGCCAGCAGCCCCGGTCCCCTTATGAACACTGAAGCTTTCTTT. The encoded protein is CASSPGPLMNTEAFF.

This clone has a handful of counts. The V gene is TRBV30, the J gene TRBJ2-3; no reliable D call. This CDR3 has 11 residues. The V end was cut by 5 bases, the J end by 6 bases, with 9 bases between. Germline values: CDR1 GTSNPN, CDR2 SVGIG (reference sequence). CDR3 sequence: CAWPNGDTQYF. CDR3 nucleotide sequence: TGTGCCTGGCCCAACGGGGATACGCAGTATTTT.

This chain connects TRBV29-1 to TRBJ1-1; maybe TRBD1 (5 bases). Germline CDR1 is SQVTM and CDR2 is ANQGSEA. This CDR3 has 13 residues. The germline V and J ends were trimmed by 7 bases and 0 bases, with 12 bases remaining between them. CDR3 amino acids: CSGLQDLNTEAFF. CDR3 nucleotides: TGCAGCGGCCTACAGGACCTGAACACTGAAGCTTTCTTT.

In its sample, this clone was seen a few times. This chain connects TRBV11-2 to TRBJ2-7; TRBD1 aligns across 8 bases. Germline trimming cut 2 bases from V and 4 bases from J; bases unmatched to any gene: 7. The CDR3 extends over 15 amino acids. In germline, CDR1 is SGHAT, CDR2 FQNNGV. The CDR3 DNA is TGTGCCAGCAGCTTAATGCACAGGGGGATTTACGAGCAGTACTTC. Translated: CASSLMHRGIYEQYF.

The CDR3 DNA sequence: TGTGCCAGCAGCTTAGTTACAGGAAACACCATATATTTT. It yields the protein CASSLVTGNTIYF. The chain links TRBV11-2 to TRBJ1-3; D is ambiguous. The CDR3 consists of 13 residues. Per germline, CDR1 SGHAT and CDR2 FQNNGV. V was shortened by 1 base and J by 4 bases, with 5 bases between the two germline ends.

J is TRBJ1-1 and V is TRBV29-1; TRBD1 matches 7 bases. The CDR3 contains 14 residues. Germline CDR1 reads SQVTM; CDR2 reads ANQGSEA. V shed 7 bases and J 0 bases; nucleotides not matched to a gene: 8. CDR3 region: CSGVWDSLNTEAFF. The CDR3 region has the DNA TGCAGCGGTGTCTGGGACAGCCTGAACACTGAAGCTTTCTTT.

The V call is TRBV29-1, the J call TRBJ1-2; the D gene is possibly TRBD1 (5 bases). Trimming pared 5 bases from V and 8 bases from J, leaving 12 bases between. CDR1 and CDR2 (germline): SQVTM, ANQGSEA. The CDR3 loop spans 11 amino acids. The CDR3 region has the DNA TGCAGCGTTCTCGGGGGGAGCGGCTACACCTTC. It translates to CSVLGGSGYTF. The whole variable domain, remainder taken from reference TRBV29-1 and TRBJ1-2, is SAVISQKPSRDICQRGTSLTIQCQVDSQVTMMFWYRQQPGQSLTLIATANQGSEATYESGFVIDKFPISRPNLTFSTLTVSNMSPEDSSIYLCSVLGGSGYTFGSGTRLTVV.

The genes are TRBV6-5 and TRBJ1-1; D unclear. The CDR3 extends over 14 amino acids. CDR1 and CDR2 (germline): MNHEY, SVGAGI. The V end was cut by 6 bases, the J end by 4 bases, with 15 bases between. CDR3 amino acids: CASSLFYPPTEAFF. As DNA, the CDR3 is TGTGCCAGCAGCCTTTTCTATCCCCCCACTGAAGCTTTCTTT.

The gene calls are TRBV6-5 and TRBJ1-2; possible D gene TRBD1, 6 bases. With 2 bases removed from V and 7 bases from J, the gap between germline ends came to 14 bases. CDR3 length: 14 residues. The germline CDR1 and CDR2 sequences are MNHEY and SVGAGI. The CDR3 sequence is CASSYNRDGGGYTF. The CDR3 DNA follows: TGTGCCAGCAGTTACAACAGGGATGGTGGTGGCTACACCTTC.

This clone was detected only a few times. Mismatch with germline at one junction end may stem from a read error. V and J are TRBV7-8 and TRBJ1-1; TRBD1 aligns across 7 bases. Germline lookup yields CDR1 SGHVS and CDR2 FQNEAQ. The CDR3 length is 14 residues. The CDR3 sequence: CASSLDRVKTEAFF. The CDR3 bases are TGTGCCAGCAGCCTCGACAGGGTGAAGACTGAAGCTTTCTTT. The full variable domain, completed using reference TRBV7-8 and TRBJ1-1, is GAGVSQSPRYKVAKRGQDVALRCDPISGHVSLFWYQQALGQGPEFLTYFQNEAQLDKSGLPSDRFFAERPEGSVSTLKIQRTQQEDSAVYLCASSLDRVKTEAFFGQGTRLTVV.

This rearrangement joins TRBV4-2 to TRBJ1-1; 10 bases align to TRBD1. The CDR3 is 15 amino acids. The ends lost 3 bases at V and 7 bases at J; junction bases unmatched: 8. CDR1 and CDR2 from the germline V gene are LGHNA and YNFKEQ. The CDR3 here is CASSQATGGAGEAFF. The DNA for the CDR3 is TGTGCCAGCAGCCAGGCGACAGGGGGCGCGGGTGAAGCTTTCTTT.

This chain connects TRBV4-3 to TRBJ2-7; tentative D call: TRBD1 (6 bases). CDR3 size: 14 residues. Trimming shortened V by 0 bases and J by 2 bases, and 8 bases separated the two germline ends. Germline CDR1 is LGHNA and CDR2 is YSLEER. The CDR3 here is CASSQEQGAYEQYF. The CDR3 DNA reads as TGCGCCAGCAGCCAAGAACAGGGTGCCTACGAGCAGTACTTC.

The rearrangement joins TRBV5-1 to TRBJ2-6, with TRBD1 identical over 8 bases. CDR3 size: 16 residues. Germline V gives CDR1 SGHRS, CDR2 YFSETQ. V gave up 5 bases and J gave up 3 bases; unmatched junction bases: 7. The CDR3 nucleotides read TGCGCCAGCAGAGGGCAGGGGGCGTTTGGGGCCAACGTCCTGACTTTC. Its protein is CASRGQGAFGANVLTF. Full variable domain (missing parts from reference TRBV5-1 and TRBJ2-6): KAGVTQTPRYLIKTRGQQVTLSCSPISGHRSVSWYQQTPGQGLQFLFEYFSETQRNKGNFPGRFSGRQFSNSRSEMNVSTLELGDSALYLCASRGQGAFGANVLTFGAGSRLTVL.